What follows describes a single T cell receptor beta chain. The antigen is undetermined. Measured with immunoSEQ multiplex PCR; TCRdb has only the in-frame clones, and not every one. Of over 15,000 clones in the sample, 65% were seen once. All the patients suffered relapse after autologous stem cell transplantation, and brentuximab vedotin exposure differed. The data stem from a study of PD-1 blockade in classical Hodgkin lymphoma. Overall study context: Every 2 weeks, patients got 3 mg/kg intravenous nivolumab. Study findings and constraints: Diversity similar to that of newly diagnosed patients was seen at baseline in complete responders. CD4+ TCR diversity climbed significantly by C4D1, unlike CD8+ TCR diversity.

V was shortened by 5 bases and J by 4 bases, with 15 bases between the two germline ends. From germline, CDR1 is SEHNR and CDR2 FQNEAQ (reference sequence). The CDR3 contains 15 residues. The J gene is TRBJ2-1, the V gene TRBV7-9; D is tentatively TRBD1 or TRBD2 (5 bases each). The receptor was derived from a human donor with classical Hodgkin lymphoma. Sample: peripheral blood mononuclear cells (PBMCs), taken before the second cycle of nivolumab. CDR3 nucleotide sequence: TGTGCCAGCAGCCCGGGACGCCCAAAGTACAATGAGCAGTTCTTC. This codes for CASSPGRPKYNEQFF. Full variable domain (missing parts from reference TRBV7-9 and TRBJ2-1): DTGVSQNPRHKITKRGQNVTFRCDPISEHNRLYWYRQTLGQGPEFLTYFQNEAQLEKSRLLSDRFSAERPKGSFSTLEIQRTEQGDSAMYLCASSPGRPKYNEQFFGPGTRLTVL.